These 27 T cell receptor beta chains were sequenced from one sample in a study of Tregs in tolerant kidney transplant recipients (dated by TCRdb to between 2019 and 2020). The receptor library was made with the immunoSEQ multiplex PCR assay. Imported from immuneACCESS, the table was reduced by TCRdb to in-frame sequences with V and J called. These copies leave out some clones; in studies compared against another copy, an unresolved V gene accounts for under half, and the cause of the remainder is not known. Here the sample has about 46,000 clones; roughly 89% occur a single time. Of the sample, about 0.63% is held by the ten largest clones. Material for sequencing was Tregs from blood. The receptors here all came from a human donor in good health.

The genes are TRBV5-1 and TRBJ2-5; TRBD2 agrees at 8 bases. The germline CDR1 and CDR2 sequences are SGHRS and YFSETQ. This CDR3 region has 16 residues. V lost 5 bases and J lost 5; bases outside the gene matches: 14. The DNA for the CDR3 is TGCGCCAGCAGTTCGCTAGCGGGCCAGCCGTGGGAGACCCAGTACTTC. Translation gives CASSSLAGQPWETQYF. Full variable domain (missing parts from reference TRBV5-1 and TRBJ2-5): KAGVTQTPRYLIKTRGQQVTLSCSPISGHRSVSWYQQTPGQGLQFLFEYFSETQRNKGNFPGRFSGRQFSNSRSEMNVSTLELGDSALYLCASSSLAGQPWETQYFGPGTRLLVL.

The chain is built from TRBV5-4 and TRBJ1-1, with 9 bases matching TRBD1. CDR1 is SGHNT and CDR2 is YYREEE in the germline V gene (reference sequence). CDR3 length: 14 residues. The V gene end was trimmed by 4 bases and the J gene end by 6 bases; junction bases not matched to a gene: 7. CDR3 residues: CASSTGQGPPEAFF. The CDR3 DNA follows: TGTGCCAGCAGCACGGGACAGGGTCCCCCTGAAGCTTTCTTT.

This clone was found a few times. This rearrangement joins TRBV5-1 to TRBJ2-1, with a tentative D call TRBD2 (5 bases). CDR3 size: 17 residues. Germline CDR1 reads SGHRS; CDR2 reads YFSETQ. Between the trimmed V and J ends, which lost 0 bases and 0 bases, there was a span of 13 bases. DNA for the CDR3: TGCGCCAGCAGCTTGGAGATAGCGTCCAGCTCCTACAATGAGCAGTTCTTC. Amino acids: CASSLEIASSSYNEQFF.

DNA of the CDR3: TGTGCCAGCAGACCCGGGGGACAGACCAATCAGCCCCAGCATTTT. This sequence encodes CASRPGGQTNQPQHF. The rearrangement links TRBV2 to TRBJ1-5; TRBD1 matches at 7 bases. With 6 bases clipped from V and 3 bases from J, the junction kept 8 bases outside the gene matches. This CDR3 spans 15 amino acids. From germline, CDR1 is SNHLY and CDR2 FYNNEI. Full variable domain (rest looked up from reference TRBV2 and TRBJ1-5): EPEVTQTPSHQVTQMGQEVILRCVPISNHLYFYWYRQILGQKVEFLVSFYNNEISEKSEIFDDQFSVERPDGSNFTLKIRSTKLEDSAMYFCASRPGGQTNQPQHFGDGTRLSIL.

In DNA form, the CDR3 reads TGCAGCGTTGTTTCGGGGGTGGGTTCGGAGCAGTTCTTC. Protein sequence: CSVVSGVGSEQFF. This chain links TRBV29-1 with TRBJ2-1; maybe TRBD2 (6 bases). The V and J ends lost 4 bases and 10 bases respectively, with 17 bases between them. The CDR3 spans 13 residues. Germline CDR1 and CDR2: SQVTM and ANQGSEA.

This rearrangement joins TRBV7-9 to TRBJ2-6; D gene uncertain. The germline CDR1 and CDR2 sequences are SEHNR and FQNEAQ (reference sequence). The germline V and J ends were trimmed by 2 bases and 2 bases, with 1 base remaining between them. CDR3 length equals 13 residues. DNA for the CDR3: TGTGCCAGCAGCTTAACTGGGGCCAACGTCCTGACTTTC. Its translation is CASSLTGANVLTF. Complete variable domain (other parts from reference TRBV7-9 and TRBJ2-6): DTGVSQNPRHKITKRGQNVTFRCDPISEHNRLYWYRQTLGQGPEFLTYFQNEAQLEKSRLLSDRFSAERPKGSFSTLEIQRTEQGDSAMYLCASSLTGANVLTFGAGSRLTVL.

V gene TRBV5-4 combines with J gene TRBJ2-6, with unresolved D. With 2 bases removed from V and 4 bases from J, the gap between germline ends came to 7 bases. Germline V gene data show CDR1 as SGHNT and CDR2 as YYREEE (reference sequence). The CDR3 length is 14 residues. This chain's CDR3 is CASSFPVGANVLTF. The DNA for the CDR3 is TGTGCCAGCAGCTTCCCCGTAGGGGCCAACGTCCTGACTTTC.

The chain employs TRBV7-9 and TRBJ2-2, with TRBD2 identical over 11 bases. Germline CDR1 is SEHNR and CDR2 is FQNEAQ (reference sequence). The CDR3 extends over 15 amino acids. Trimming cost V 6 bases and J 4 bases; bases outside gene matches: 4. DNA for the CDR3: TGTGCCAGCAGTCCCGGGACTAGCGGCACCGGGGAGCTGTTTTTT. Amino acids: CASSPGTSGTGELFF.

The CDR3 protein is CASSVIAGVETQYF. The CDR3 DNA reads TGTGCCAGCAGCGTAATAGCGGGAGTGGAGACCCAGTACTTC. The chain carries TRBV14 and TRBJ2-5; 9 nucleotides match TRBD2. This CDR3 is built from 14 residues. Unmatched junction bases numbered 6, after V lost 5 bases and J lost 5 bases. Looked up from germline, CDR1 is SGHDN and CDR2 is FVKESK.

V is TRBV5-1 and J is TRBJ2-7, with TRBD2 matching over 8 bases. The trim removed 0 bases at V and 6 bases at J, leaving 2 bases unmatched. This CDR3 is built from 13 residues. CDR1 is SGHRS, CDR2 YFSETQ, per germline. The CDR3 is CASSLVLAGEQYF. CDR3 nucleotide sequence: TGCGCCAGCAGCTTGGTTCTAGCGGGCGAGCAGTACTTC.

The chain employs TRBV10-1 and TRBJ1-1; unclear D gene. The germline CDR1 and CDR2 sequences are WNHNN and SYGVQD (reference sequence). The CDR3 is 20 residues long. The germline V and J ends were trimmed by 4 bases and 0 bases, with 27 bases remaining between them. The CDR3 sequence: CASSALKVVVGEPMNTEAFF. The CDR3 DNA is TGCGCCAGCAGTGCGCTCAAGGTCGTCGTCGGGGAGCCGATGAACACTGAAGCTTTCTTT.

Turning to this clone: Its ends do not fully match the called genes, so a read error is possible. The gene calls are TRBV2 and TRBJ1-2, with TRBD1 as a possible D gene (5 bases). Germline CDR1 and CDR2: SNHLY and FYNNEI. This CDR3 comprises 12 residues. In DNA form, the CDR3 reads TGTGCCAGCAGGGAAGGGACTCGAGACTACACCTTC. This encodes CASREGTRDYTF.

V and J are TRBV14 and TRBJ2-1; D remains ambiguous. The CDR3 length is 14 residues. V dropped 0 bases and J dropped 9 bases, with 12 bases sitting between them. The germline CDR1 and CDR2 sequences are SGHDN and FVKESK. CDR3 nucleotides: TGTGCCAGCAGCCAAGAGCAAGAATACGGTGAGCAGTTCTTC. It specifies CASSQEQEYGEQFF. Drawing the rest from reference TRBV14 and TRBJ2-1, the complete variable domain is EAGVTQFPSHSVIEKGQTVTLRCDPISGHDNLYWYRRVMGKEIKFLLHFVKESKQDESGMPNNRFLAERTGGTYSTLKVQPAELEDSGVYFCASSQEQEYGEQFFGPGTRLTVL.

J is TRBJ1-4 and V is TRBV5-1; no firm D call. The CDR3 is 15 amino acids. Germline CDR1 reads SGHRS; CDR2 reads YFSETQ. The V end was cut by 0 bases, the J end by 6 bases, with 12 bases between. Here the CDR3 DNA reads TGCGCCAGCAGCTTGGGGGCAGGAGTTTATGAAAAACTGTTTTTT. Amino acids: CASSLGAGVYEKLFF.

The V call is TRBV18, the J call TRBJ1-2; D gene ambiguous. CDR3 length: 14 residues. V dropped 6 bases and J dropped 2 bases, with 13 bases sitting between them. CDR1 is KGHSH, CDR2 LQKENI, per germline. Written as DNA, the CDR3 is TGTGCCAGCTCGCCTAAGGGCCGGAACTATGGCTACACCTTC. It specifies CASSPKGRNYGYTF.

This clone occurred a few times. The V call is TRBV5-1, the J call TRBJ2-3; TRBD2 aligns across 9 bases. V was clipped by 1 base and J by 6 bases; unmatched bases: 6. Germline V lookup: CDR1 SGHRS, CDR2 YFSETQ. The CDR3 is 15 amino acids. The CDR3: CASSLKGGRADTQYF. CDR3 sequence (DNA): TGCGCCAGCAGCTTGAAAGGCGGGAGGGCTGATACGCAGTATTTT. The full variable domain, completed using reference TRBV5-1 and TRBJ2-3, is KAGVTQTPRYLIKTRGQQVTLSCSPISGHRSVSWYQQTPGQGLQFLFEYFSETQRNKGNFPGRFSGRQFSNSRSEMNVSTLELGDSALYLCASSLKGGRADTQYFGPGTRLTVL.

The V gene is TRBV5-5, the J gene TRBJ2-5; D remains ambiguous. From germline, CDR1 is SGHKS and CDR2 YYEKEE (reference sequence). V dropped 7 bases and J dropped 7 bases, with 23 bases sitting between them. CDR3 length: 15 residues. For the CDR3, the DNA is TGTGCCAGCGGCGACCAGGCCTATTTCTGGGGGACCCAGTACTTC. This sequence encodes CASGDQAYFWGTQYF.

The CDR3 spells CAWSDMYQPQHF. CDR3 DNA: TGTGCCTGGAGTGACATGTATCAGCCCCAGCATTTT. The chain is built from TRBV30 and TRBJ1-5; D unresolved. This CDR3 contains 12 residues. V was shortened by 1 base and J by 5 bases, with 6 bases between the two germline ends. Germline V lookup: CDR1 GTSNPN, CDR2 SVGIG (reference sequence).

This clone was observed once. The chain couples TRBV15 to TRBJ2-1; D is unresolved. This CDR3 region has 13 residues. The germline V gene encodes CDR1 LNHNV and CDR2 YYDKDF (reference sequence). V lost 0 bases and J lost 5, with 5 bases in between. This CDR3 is CATSRDIDNEQFF. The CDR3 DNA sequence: TGTGCCACCAGCAGAGATATAGACAATGAGCAGTTCTTC.

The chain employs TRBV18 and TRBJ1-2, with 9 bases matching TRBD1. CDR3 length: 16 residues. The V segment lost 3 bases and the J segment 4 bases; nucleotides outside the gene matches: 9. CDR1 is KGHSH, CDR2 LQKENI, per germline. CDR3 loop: CASSPPYGQGIYGYTF. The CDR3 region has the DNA TGTGCCAGCTCACCTCCCTACGGACAGGGGATCTATGGCTACACCTTC.

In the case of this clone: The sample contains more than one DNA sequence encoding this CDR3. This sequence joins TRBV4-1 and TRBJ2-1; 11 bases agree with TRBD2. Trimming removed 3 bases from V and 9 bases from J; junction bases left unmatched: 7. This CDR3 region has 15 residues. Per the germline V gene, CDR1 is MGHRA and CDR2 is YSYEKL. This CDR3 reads CASSQPTSGNSEQFF. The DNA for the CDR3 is TGCGCCAGCAGCCAGCCGACTAGCGGGAACAGTGAGCAGTTCTTC.

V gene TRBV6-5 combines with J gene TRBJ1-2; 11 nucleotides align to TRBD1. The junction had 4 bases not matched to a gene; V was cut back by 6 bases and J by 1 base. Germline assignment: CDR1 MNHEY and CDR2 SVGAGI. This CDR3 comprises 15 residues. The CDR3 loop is CASSWTGGINYGYTF. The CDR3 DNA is TGTGCCAGCAGCTGGACAGGGGGCATTAACTATGGCTACACCTTC.

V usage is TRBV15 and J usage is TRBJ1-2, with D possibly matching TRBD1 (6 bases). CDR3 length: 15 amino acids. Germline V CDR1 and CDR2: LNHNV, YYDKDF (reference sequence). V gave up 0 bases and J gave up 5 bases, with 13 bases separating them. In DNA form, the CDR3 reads TGTGCCACCAGCAGAGACCCAGGACAGCCGTATGGCTACACCTTC. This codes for CATSRDPGQPYGYTF. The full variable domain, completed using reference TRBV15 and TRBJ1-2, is DAMVIQNPRYQVTQFGKPVTLSCSQTLNHNVMYWYQQKSSQAPKLLFHYYDKDFNNEADTPDNFQSRRPNTSFCFLDIRSPGLGDTAMYLCATSRDPGQPYGYTFGSGTRLTVV.

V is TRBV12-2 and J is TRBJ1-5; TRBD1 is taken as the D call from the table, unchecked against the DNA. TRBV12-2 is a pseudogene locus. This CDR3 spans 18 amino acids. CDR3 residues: CASRFPDTVKGVGQPQHF. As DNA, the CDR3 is TGTGCAAGTCGCTTTCCGGACACGGTGAAGGGCGTGGGTCAGCCCCAGCATTTT.

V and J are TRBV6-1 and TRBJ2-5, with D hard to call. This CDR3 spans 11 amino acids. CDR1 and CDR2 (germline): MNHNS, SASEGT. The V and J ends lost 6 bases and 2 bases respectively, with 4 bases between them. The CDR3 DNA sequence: TGTGCCAGCAGCCTACAAGAGACCCAGTACTTC. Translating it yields CASSLQETQYF.

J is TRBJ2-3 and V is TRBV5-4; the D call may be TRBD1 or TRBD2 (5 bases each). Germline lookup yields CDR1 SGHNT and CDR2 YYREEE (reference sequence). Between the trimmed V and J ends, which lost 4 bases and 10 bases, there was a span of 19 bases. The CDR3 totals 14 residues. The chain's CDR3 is CASSQGPTSVAQYF. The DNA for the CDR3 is TGTGCCAGCAGCCAGGGACCTACCTCCGTTGCGCAGTATTTT.

Written as DNA, the CDR3 is TGTGCCTGGAGTGCAAATCAGGGGGCCCGACTAGCGGGAGCCCGCACAGATACGCAGTATTTT. This codes for CAWSANQGARLAGARTDTQYF. This chain links TRBV30 with TRBJ2-3, with 12 bases fitting TRBD2. CDR3 length equals 21 residues. The junction had 18 bases not matched to a gene; V was cut back by 1 base and J by 1 base. Germline loops: CDR1 GTSNPN, CDR2 SVGIG (reference sequence).